A selection of T cell receptor beta chains follows, all from one sample in a study of blood T cells in healthy people across ages. TCRdb independently ran MiXCR on the 5' RACE reads; one entry per CDR3 protein. The sample consists of fewer than 2 million distinct CDR3 sequences, about two fifths of them appearing once. Sequencing was done on a sample of blood. Every receptor here comes from a human donor in good health. CDR3s include the opening cysteine and the closing phenylalanine or tryptophan. The D gene is left open where the match is weak. Clone sizes are given selectively: once, few, many, or a class where the clone is expanded.

clone_size,d_call,j_call,v_call,cdr3_nt,cdr3_aa
-,TRBD2,TRBJ2-5,TRBV9,TGTGCCAGCAGCGCTAGCGGTGGGGGGGCCCAGTACTTC,CASSASGGGAQYF
few,TRBD1,TRBJ2-5,TRBV7-3,TGTGCCAGCAGCATGACAGGGGGCGCAGGGCAAGAGACCCAGTACTTC,CASSMTGGAGQETQYF
-,-,TRBJ1-6,TRBV20-1,TGCAGTGCTAGATTCGTTAGATATAATTCACCCCTCCACTTT,CSARFVRYNSPLHF
few,-,TRBJ2-5,TRBV5-1,TGCGCCAGCAGCTCCGTCCGGCCCCAAGAGACCCAGTACTTC,CASSSVRPQETQYF
-,TRBD1,TRBJ1-1,TRBV6-6,TGTGCCAGCAGTCTGGGACAGGGAGACGCTGAAGCTTTCTTT,CASSLGQGDAEAFF
-,-,TRBJ1-1,TRBV4-3,TGCGCCAGCAGCCAAGATTATGCAGGGTCGAACACTGAAGCTTTCTTT,CASSQDYAGSNTEAFF
many,-,TRBJ1-2,TRBV25-1,TGTGCCAGCAGTACCCCAGGGGAATTTTGGGGCTACACCTTC,CASSTPGEFWGYTF
-,TRBD1,TRBJ2-3,TRBV9,TGTGCCAGCAGCCTAAGGTCGGGACAGGGGGCCGCAGATACGCAGTATTTT,CASSLRSGQGAADTQYF
-,-,TRBJ2-5,TRBV10-3,TGTGCCATCAGTGAGGGAGGACTACCGGTAGAGCAGTACTTC,CAISEGGLPVEQYF
-,-,TRBJ2-5,TRBV5-6,TGTGCCAGCCGTACTTGGAACCAAGAGACCCAGTACTTC,CASRTWNQETQYF
-,TRBD1,TRBJ2-7,TRBV28,TGTGCCAGCAGGAGGGGGCGCGGGTCCTACGAGCAGTACTTC,CASRRGRGSYEQYF
-,-,TRBJ2-7,TRBV20-1,TGCAGTGCTAGAGAGGAGGCAGCAGGCGAGCAGTACTTC,CSAREEAAGEQYF
few,-,TRBJ2-3,TRBV9,TGTGCCAGCAGCGTAGGATGGGGCCCAGATACGCAGTATTTT,CASSVGWGPDTQYF
-,-,TRBJ2-5,TRBV20-1,TGCAGTGCTAGAGATATAGGGGAGACCCAGTACTTC,CSARDIGETQYF
-,-,TRBJ2-3,TRBV11-1,TGTGCCAGCAGCTTATCTGATCCCCGGACAGATACGCAGTATTTT,CASSLSDPRTDTQYF
-,-,TRBJ2-7,TRBV9,TGTGCCAGCAGCGGGGGGGGCCCAAGCTCCTACAATGAGCAGTACTTC,CASSGGGPSSYNEQYF
-,TRBD1,TRBJ1-2,TRBV12-3/TRBV12-4,TGTGCCAGCAGTTCATTGTACAGGGGGCGGGGGTATGGCTACACCTTC,CASSSLYRGRGYGYTF
few,TRBD2,TRBJ2-3,TRBV5-1,TGCGCCAGCAGCGAGGGACTAGCGGAAACGCAGTATTTT,CASSEGLAETQYF
once,-,TRBJ2-1,TRBV12-3/TRBV12-4,TGTGCCAGCAGTTTTCTCCAGGAGCAGTTCTTC,CASSFLQEQFF
-,-,TRBJ2-1,TRBV7-3,TGTGCCAGCAGCCCGTTCAGGGAACGGTACAATGAGCAGTTCTTC,CASSPFRERYNEQFF
-,-,TRBJ1-2,TRBV29-1,TGCAGCGTTGTGACAGCCTCCTATGGCTACACCTTC,CSVVTASYGYTF
-,-,TRBJ2-3,TRBV20-1,TGCAGTGCTTCCCGGGGGGCCCGTGCGCAGTATTTT,CSASRGARAQYF
few,-,TRBJ2-3,TRBV9,TGTGCCAGCAGCGTAGCCTCTCCCGCAGATACGCAGTATTTT,CASSVASPADTQYF
-,-,TRBJ2-1,TRBV5-1,TGCGCCAGCAGCTTAGATGGGACAACCTACGAGCAGTTCTTC,CASSLDGTTYEQFF
-,TRBD1,TRBJ2-7,TRBV20-1,TGCAGTGCTAGACCCGTGGATTACCGGGACAGGGGTGGCAACGAGCAGTACTTC,CSARPVDYRDRGGNEQYF
-,-,TRBJ1-4,TRBV6-1,TGTGCCAGCAGTGTGAAAGGAACTAATGAAAAACTGTTTTTT,CASSVKGTNEKLFF
-,-,TRBJ2-7,TRBV12-3/TRBV12-4,TGTGCCAGCAGTCTGCGACAGGTTGGCTACGAGCAGTACTTC,CASSLRQVGYEQYF
-,-,TRBJ1-1,TRBV29-1,TGCAGCGTTGAGAGACAGGTCGGTATGGAAGCTTTCTTT,CSVERQVGMEAFF
-,-,TRBJ2-1,TRBV12-3/TRBV12-4,TGTGCCAGCAGACTCCGGAATGAGCAGTTCTTC,CASRLRNEQFF
few,-,TRBJ2-1,TRBV20-1,TGCAGTGCTAGAGATAAAGGGGAGCAGTTCTTC,CSARDKGEQFF
-,TRBD2,TRBJ2-5,TRBV6-5,TGTGCCAGCAGTTACGGTAGCGGGGGATACGGAGAGACCCAGTACTTC,CASSYGSGGYGETQYF
-,-,TRBJ2-2,TRBV7-3,TGTGCCAGCAGCCCCTTGTTAGGGGGTGGGGAGCTGTTTTTT,CASSPLLGGGELFF
-,-,TRBJ1-5,TRBV28,TGTGCCAGCCAGCGGCGGGCCAATCAGCCCCAGCATTTT,CASQRRANQPQHF
-,-,TRBJ2-7,TRBV5-8,TGTGCCAGCAGCCGGTTTCCATCGGATAGCTCCTACGAGCAGTACTTC,CASSRFPSDSSYEQYF
-,-,TRBJ2-3,TRBV9,TGTGCCAGCAGCGTAGGCCTCCCAGATACGCAGTATTTT,CASSVGLPDTQYF
-,TRBD1,TRBJ2-7,TRBV20-1,TGCAATGCTACTAGTCCGGGACAGGGGACAGACTCCGAGCAGTACTTC,CNATSPGQGTDSEQYF
-,-,TRBJ2-3,TRBV5-1,TGCGCCAGCAGCGCAAACACCATAGAAGATACGCAGTATTTT,CASSANTIEDTQYF
many,TRBD1,TRBJ2-5,TRBV29-1,TGCAGCGTTGATACCGGGACAGCAGAGACCCAGTACTTC,CSVDTGTAETQYF
-,-,TRBJ2-3,TRBV5-1,TGCGCCAGCAGTGACAGTGACCACACAGATACGCAGTATTTT,CASSDSDHTDTQYF
-,TRBD1,TRBJ2-7,TRBV4-3,TGCGCCAGCAGCCGGGACAGCTCACTTTTCTACGAGCGGTACTTC,CASSRDSSLFYERYF
-,-,TRBJ1-2,TRBV7-2,TGTGTCAGCAGCTACTACAAGTATGGCTACACCTTC,CVSSYYKYGYTF
-,-,TRBJ1-4,TRBV7-2,TGTGCCAGCAGCAGACCCGGCTTTAATGAAAAACTGTTTTTT,CASSRPGFNEKLFF
-,TRBD1,TRBJ1-5,TRBV29-1,TGCAGCCACACCCAGGGGGCAAGGGTCGGCAATCAGCCCCAGCATTTT,CSHTQGARVGNQPQHF
-,-,TRBJ1-1,TRBV9,TGTGCCAGCAGCGGAACGGGACAGAACACTGAAGCTTTCTTT,CASSGTGQNTEAFF
-,TRBD1,TRBJ2-7,TRBV28,TGTGCCAGCAGTTTTAATCCCGACAGGGCTTCCTACGAGCAGTACTTC,CASSFNPDRASYEQYF
few,-,TRBJ2-6,TRBV10-3,TGTGCCATCAGTGCCCGGGACCACAGCTCTGGGGCCAACGTCCTGACTTTC,CAISARDHSSGANVLTF
-,-,TRBJ2-3,TRBV7-2,TGTGCCAGCAGCTTATTCCGACGGGGGAACACAGATACGCAGTATTTT,CASSLFRRGNTDTQYF
few,TRBD2,TRBJ2-5,TRBV12-5,TGTGCTAGTGGTTTGGTACGACTAGCGGGGGGTACCAACCAAGAGACCCAGTACTTC,CASGLVRLAGGTNQETQYF
-,-,TRBJ1-1,TRBV6-2/TRBV6-3,TGTGCCAGCAGTCTCCTCGTGGATACCCGGAACACTGAAGCTTTCTTT,CASSLLVDTRNTEAFF
-,-,TRBJ2-5,TRBV20-1,TGCAGTGCTCTACCAGAGGAGACCCAGTACTTC,CSALPEETQYF
-,-,TRBJ1-2,TRBV7-2,TGTGCCAGCAGCCCAAGGGGCGGCTACACCTTC,CASSPRGGYTF
-,TRBD1,TRBJ1-2,TRBV19,TGTGCCACCGAGGGACAGGCTGGTGGCTACACCTTC,CATEGQAGGYTF
few,-,TRBJ1-6,TRBV2,TGTGCCAGCGCGAGAGATTATAATTCACCCCTCCACTTT,CASARDYNSPLHF
many,-,TRBJ2-5,TRBV7-2,TGTGCCAGCAGCTTAGGTGCGGTCCTGGGGACCCAGTACTTC,CASSLGAVLGTQYF
-,-,TRBJ2-1,TRBV4-3,TGCGCCAGCAGCCAAGATCCTCGGGGGAGCTACAATGAGCAGTTCTTC,CASSQDPRGSYNEQFF